One sample yielded the 19 T cell receptor beta chains listed below, sequenced in a study of T cell responses to AZD1222 COVID-19 vaccine. Clones were sequenced by immunoSEQ multiplex PCR, and TCRdb holds only the in-frame ones, with some missing. The sample records around 100,000 clones, approximately 89% being singletons. The sequencing here drew on peripheral blood, taken on day 0 of AZD1222 vaccination. Receptors were obtained from an adult in good health.

V gene TRBV6-5 combines with J gene TRBJ2-2; 8 nucleotides match TRBD1. J gave up 0 bases and V 4 bases, and 4 bases lay outside the gene matches. The CDR3 runs to 16 residues. The germline V gene encodes CDR1 MNHEY and CDR2 SVGAGI. The chain's CDR3 is CASSFRTGTNTGELFF. DNA of the CDR3: TGTGCCAGCAGTTTCCGGACAGGGACGAACACCGGGGAGCTGTTTTTT.

The genes are TRBV12-5 and TRBJ2-1; 10 nucleotides line up with TRBD2. CDR1 and CDR2 (germline): LGHNT, FRNRAP. The CDR3 is 16 residues long. The V gene end was trimmed by 0 bases and the J gene end by 2 bases; junction bases not matched to a gene: 1. CDR3 sequence reads: CASGLVAGGPYNEQFF. The CDR3 DNA sequence: TGTGCTAGTGGTTTGGTAGCGGGGGGGCCCTACAATGAGCAGTTCTTC.

The chain recombines TRBV6-6 with TRBJ2-7; 8 positions match TRBD1. The V segment lost 7 bases and the J segment 4 bases; nucleotides outside the gene matches: 9. The CDR3 spans 14 residues. Germline V gene sequence: CDR1 MNHNY, CDR2 SVGAGI (reference sequence). CDR3 coding DNA: TGTGCCAGCAAAGGGACAGGCGACCCGTACGAGCAGTACTTC. As protein: CASKGTGDPYEQYF.

This clone was seen a single time. The rearrangement joins TRBV25-1 to TRBJ2-7; D is unresolved. Trimming stripped 8 bases from V and 4 bases from J, with 12 bases between. The CDR3 totals 12 residues. From germline, CDR1 is MGHDK and CDR2 SYGVNS. Written as DNA, the CDR3 is TGTGCCAGCCGGAGCACACAATACGAGCAGTACTTC. Amino acids: CASRSTQYEQYF.

V and J are TRBV7-2 and TRBJ1-1; TRBD1 matches at 7 bases. The ends lost 6 bases at V and 8 bases at J; junction bases unmatched: 9. The V gene's germline CDR1 is SGHTA and CDR2 FQGNSA. There are 13 residues in the CDR3. CDR3 in DNA: TGTGCCAGCAGAAGTGTCTTGGACAGGGAAGCTTTCTTT. Translated, it gives CASRSVLDREAFF.

This chain connects TRBV28 to TRBJ1-3, with TRBD1 matching over 7 bases. Germline lookup yields CDR1 MDHEN and CDR2 SYDVKM. The J segment lost 0 bases and the V segment lost 6 bases, leaving 8 bases of the junction unmatched. The CDR3 loop spans 16 amino acids. The CDR3 loop is CASRPGDSVSGNTIYF. CDR3 nucleotide sequence: TGTGCCAGCAGGCCGGGGGACAGCGTCTCTGGAAACACCATATATTTT.

V gene TRBV6-2 or TRBV6-3 combines with J gene TRBJ2-7; D gene uncertain. Germline loops: CDR1 MNHEY, CDR2 SVGEGT. Trimming pared 1 base from V and 2 bases from J, leaving 9 bases between. The length of the CDR3 is 14 residues. CDR3 DNA sequence: TGTGCCAGCAGTTACTATCCAGCCACCTACGAGCAGTACTTC. Residues: CASSYYPATYEQYF.

The rearrangement uses TRBV5-1 and TRBJ2-3; TRBD2 aligns across 10 bases. The trim removed 1 base at V and 6 bases at J, leaving 14 bases unmatched. The germline V gene has CDR1 SGHRS and CDR2 YFSETQ. This CDR3 comprises 18 residues. The CDR3 sequence is CASSLFSAGGPNGDTQYF. The CDR3 bases are TGCGCCAGCAGCTTGTTCTCAGCGGGGGGGCCGAATGGTGATACGCAGTATTTT. Using reference TRBV5-1 and TRBJ2-3 for the parts outside the CDR3, the full variable domain is KAGVTQTPRYLIKTRGQQVTLSCSPISGHRSVSWYQQTPGQGLQFLFEYFSETQRNKGNFPGRFSGRQFSNSRSEMNVSTLELGDSALYLCASSLFSAGGPNGDTQYFGPGTRLTVL.

The chain is built from TRBV27 and TRBJ2-7, with D possibly matching TRBD1 (5 bases). The CDR3 is 14 residues long. Germline lookup yields CDR1 MNHEY and CDR2 SMNVEV (reference sequence). Trimming left V 2 bases short and J 2 bases short, with 10 bases between. The CDR3 DNA follows: TGTGCCAGCAGTTTAAAGGGGTCCCCCTACGAGCAGTACTTC. Protein: CASSLKGSPYEQYF.

The chain recombines TRBV15 with TRBJ1-6; TRBD1 is a possible D gene (5 bases). V lost 3 bases and J 10 bases, leaving 13 bases between the germline ends. CDR1 is LNHNV, CDR2 YYDKDF, per germline (reference sequence). This CDR3 is 14 amino acids long. CDR3 DNA sequence: TGTGCCACCAGCAGCGGGACCCCGGGCTCACCCCTCCACTTT. This translates into CATSSGTPGSPLHF.

This chain connects TRBV27 to TRBJ2-7; 7 bases agree with TRBD1. V lost 5 bases, J lost 4 bases, and 8 bases stayed unmatched. This CDR3 is 14 amino acids long. Germline lookup yields CDR1 MNHEY and CDR2 SMNVEV (reference sequence). The CDR3 spells CASSTRTGGYEQYF. DNA of the CDR3: TGTGCCAGCAGTACCCGGACAGGTGGATACGAGCAGTACTTC.

This chain connects TRBV7-3 to TRBJ2-3; D unresolved. Trimming removed 3 bases from V and 5 bases from J, with 9 bases in between. This CDR3 contains 13 residues. Germline V lookup: CDR1 SGHTA, CDR2 FQGTGA. CDR3 in amino acids: CASSLTAVDTQYF. The DNA of the CDR3 is TGTGCCAGCAGCTTGACCGCGGTAGATACGCAGTATTTT.

The CDR3 region has the DNA TGTGCCAGCAGTAGGGGCGCGGAGACCCAGTACTTC. Translated, it gives CASSRGAETQYF. This chain uses TRBV12-3 or TRBV12-4 with TRBJ2-5, with D possibly matching TRBD1 (5 bases). The CDR3 sequence is 12 residues long. V gave up 5 bases and J gave up 5 bases, with 9 bases separating them.

V is TRBV21-1 and J is TRBJ2-6; no DNA check was done on the table's D call, TRBD2. TRBV21-1 is listed as a pseudogene. There are 17 residues in the CDR3. The chain's CDR3 is CASSKLPYSSGANVLTF. CDR3 nucleotide sequence: TGTGCCAGCAGCAAATTACCATATAGCTCTGGGGCCAACGTCCTGACTTTC.

V usage is TRBV5-1 and J usage is TRBJ1-1; D is uncertain. The germline gives CDR1 SGHRS, CDR2 YFSETQ. The V gene lost 0 bases and the J gene lost 0 bases, with 9 bases spanning the gap. The length of the CDR3 is 15 residues. CDR3 residues: CASSLDNGMNTEAFF. CDR3 nucleotide sequence: TGCGCCAGCAGCTTGGATAATGGCATGAACACTGAAGCTTTCTTT.

The chain employs TRBV10-1 and TRBJ2-7; D possibly corresponds to TRBD2 (6 bases). This CDR3 has 14 residues. Between the trimmed V and J ends, which lost 0 bases and 2 bases, there was a span of 8 bases. The germline CDR1 and CDR2 sequences are WNHNN and SYGVQD (reference sequence). CDR3 region: CASSESGGAYEQYF. Written as DNA, the CDR3 is TGCGCCAGCAGTGAGTCCGGGGGAGCCTACGAGCAGTACTTC.

The chain couples TRBV6-1 to TRBJ1-2; D is unclear. Germline CDR1 reads MNHNS; CDR2 reads SASEGT. The CDR3 has 12 residues. Deletions cut 6 bases from V and 1 base from J, with 6 bases between. The CDR3 protein is CASRRVNYGYTF. In DNA, the CDR3 is TGTGCCAGCAGGCGGGTTAACTATGGCTACACCTTC.

The rearrangement links TRBV9 to TRBJ1-4, with D unresolved. Germline lookup yields CDR1 SGDLS and CDR2 YYNGEE. The CDR3 sequence is 16 residues long. The V and J ends lost 4 bases and 7 bases respectively, with 20 bases between them. The CDR3 nucleotides read TGTGCCAGCAGCCCTCAAGGATCGGTGTCTAGTGAAAAACTGTTTTTT. This codes for CASSPQGSVSSEKLFF.

The chain couples TRBV19 to TRBJ1-3, with D unclear. Trimming stripped 7 bases from V and 2 bases from J, with 18 bases between. There are 16 residues in the CDR3. In germline, CDR1 is LNHDA, CDR2 SQIVND (reference sequence). The CDR3 is CASTYNGPKAGNTIYF. CDR3 bases: TGTGCCAGTACCTATAATGGCCCTAAGGCTGGAAACACCATATATTTT.